These T cell receptor beta chains were read from a single sample in a study of blood T cell repertoires in COVID-19. TCRdb keeps only in-frame clones here, not all; method: immunoSEQ multiplex PCR. The table records approximately 76,000 clones, about 83% of them present only once. Sequencing was performed on peripheral blood. Source of these receptors: a woman aged 55 to 70 with acute or convalescent COVID-19. Both conserved end residues are part of each CDR3. D genes are given only for firm matches. Part of the rows lack a size; the others show once, few, many or a class for expanded clones.

len	j_gene	abundance	v_gene	d_gene	CDR3nt	CDR3aa
13	TRBJ1-1	NA	TRBV19	TRBD1	TGTGCCAGTAGTATAGTGGGGACAGTAACAGCTTTCTTT	CASSIVGTVTAFF
14	TRBJ1-1	once	TRBV19	TRBD1	TGTGCCAGTAGGGAGGGACAGATGAACACTGAAGCTTTCTTT	CASREGQMNTEAFF
14	TRBJ1-6	NA	TRBV2	NA	TGTGCAGTACAGGGCGCCTTGGATAATTCACCCCTCCACTTT	CAVQGALDNSPLHF
13	TRBJ2-1	NA	TRBV11-3	NA	TGTGCCAGCAGTATGAGGGTCGGCAATGAGCAGTTCTTC	CASSMRVGNEQFF
15	TRBJ2-4	NA	TRBV2	NA	TGTGCCAGCAGTGATGCGGTACTAGCCAAAAACATTCAGTACTTC	CASSDAVLAKNIQYF
14	TRBJ1-1	NA	TRBV11-1	TRBD1	TGTGCCAGCAGTCCAATACAGGGGGCCCCGGAAGCTTTCTTT	CASSPIQGAPEAFF
16	TRBJ1-3	NA	TRBV11-2	NA	TGTGCCAGCAGCTTTTCTGGCAGAGGGTCTGGAAACACCATATATTTT	CASSFSGRGSGNTIYF
14	TRBJ1-5	NA	TRBV7-9	NA	TGTGCCAGCAGCTTAAAGGGAGGCCATCAGCCCCAGCATTTT	CASSLKGGHQPQHF
12	TRBJ1-6	NA	TRBV3-1/TRBV3-2	TRBD1	TGTGCCACCGGGACAGGGGGCGCTCCCCTCCACTTT	CATGTGGAPLHF
19	TRBJ2-3	NA	TRBV15	TRBD2	TGTGCCACCAGCAGAGATCGAATAGCGGGGGGAGTAAGCACAGATACGCAGTATTTT	CATSRDRIAGGVSTDTQYF
18	TRBJ1-6	NA	TRBV5-1	NA	TGCGCCAGCAGCTTGGACGGAGACAGGTCCTCCTATAATTCACCCCTCCACTTT	CASSLDGDRSSYNSPLHF
18	TRBJ2-1	NA	TRBV4-1	NA	TGCGCCAGCAGCCAGGAAATCGGGGGGCGAGCAGACTACAATGAGCAGTTCTTC	CASSQEIGGRADYNEQFF
15	TRBJ1-4	NA	TRBV3-1/TRBV3-2	NA	TGTGCCAGCAGCCAGGGTGGGCAGGGTATTCGAAAACTGTTTTTT	CASSQGGQGIRKLFF
13	TRBJ1-1	once	TRBV6-5	NA	TGTGCCAGCAGTTTCACCGGGGGCACTGAAGCTTTCTTT	CASSFTGGTEAFF
14	TRBJ1-2	NA	TRBV5-6	NA	TGTGCCAGCAGCTCTAACAGGGTTGGATATGGCTACACCTTC	CASSSNRVGYGYTF
15	TRBJ1-6	NA	TRBV5-1	TRBD1	TGCGCCAGCAGCTTGGGGACAGGTGCATTCTCACCCCTCCACTTT	CASSLGTGAFSPLHF
14	TRBJ1-6	NA	TRBV6-2/TRBV6-3	TRBD1	TGTGCCAGCAGTTACGGACAGGATAATTCACCCCTCCACTTT	CASSYGQDNSPLHF
12	TRBJ2-1	NA	TRBV7-3	NA	TGTGCCAGCAGCTTAGGGCCAGACGAGCAGTTCTTC	CASSLGPDEQFF
16	TRBJ2-7	NA	TRBV5-1	TRBD1	TGCGCCAGCAGCTTATCCGGGACAGGGGGCAACTACGAGCAGTACTTC	CASSLSGTGGNYEQYF
14	TRBJ2-2	NA	TRBV24-1	NA	TGTGCCACCAGTGATGTAGGGGGCACCGGGGAGCTGTTTTTT	CATSDVGGTGELFF
14	TRBJ1-1	few	TRBV7-2	NA	TGTGCCAGCAGCTTAATGGGGGGGAACACTGAAGCTTTCTTT	CASSLMGGNTEAFF
14	TRBJ2-7	once	TRBV27	TRBD1	TGTGCCAGCAGGCAGATTACAGGGGGTGAGGAGCAGTACTTC	CASRQITGGEEQYF
12	TRBJ2-7	NA	TRBV10-2	NA	TGCGCCAGCAGTGGGGGAGGCTACGAGCAGTACTTC	CASSGGGYEQYF
13	TRBJ2-7	NA	TRBV5-1	NA	TGCGCCAGTTTGGACAGCCAAACCTACGAGCAGTACTTC	CASLDSQTYEQYF
13	TRBJ1-1	NA	TRBV10-3	NA	TGTGCCATCAGTGTAGCGGAGAACACTGAAGCTTTCTTT	CAISVAENTEAFF
13	TRBJ1-1	NA	TRBV9	NA	TGTGCCAGCAACTATGACGGATACACTGAAGCTTTCTTT	CASNYDGYTEAFF
12	TRBJ1-1	NA	TRBV2	TRBD1	TGTGCCAGCAGTCCGGGACAGGGTCAAGCTTTCTTT	CASSPGQGQAFF
15	TRBJ1-5	NA	TRBV27	NA	TGTGCCAGCAGGGGATTAGGCGAGGGTAATCAGCCCCAGCATTTT	CASRGLGEGNQPQHF
13	TRBJ1-1	once	TRBV9	NA	TGTGCCAGCAGCGTAGGTCCAGGGGCTGAAGCTTTCTTT	CASSVGPGAEAFF
11	TRBJ2-7	NA	TRBV21-1	NA	TGTGCCAGCAGGATAGGACACTGTCAGTACTTC	CASRIGHCQYF
14	TRBJ1-1	NA	TRBV19	TRBD1	TGTGCCAGTAGTGTAAAACAGGGGACGACTGAAGCTTTCTTT	CASSVKQGTTEAFF
16	TRBJ1-3	NA	TRBV18	TRBD1	TGTGCCAGCTCACCACGTCAGACAGGGACTGGAAACACCATATATTTT	CASSPRQTGTGNTIYF
16	TRBJ2-3	NA	TRBV7-3	TRBD2	TGTGCCAGCAGCTCGGGACTAGCGGGGTTGCCAGATACGCAGTATTTT	CASSSGLAGLPDTQYF
15	TRBJ1-4	NA	TRBV4-1	TRBD1	TGCGCCAGCAGCTACACAGGGGGCACTAATGAAAAACTGTTTTTT	CASSYTGGTNEKLFF
15	TRBJ1-1	once	TRBV4-2	NA	TGTGCCAGCAGCCAGGCAGGCGGGATGAACACTGAAGCTTTCTTT	CASSQAGGMNTEAFF
15	TRBJ1-2	NA	TRBV5-1	TRBD1	TGCGCCAGCAGCTTGGATCGGGCAGGGGGGTATGGCTACACCTTC	CASSLDRAGGYGYTF
15	TRBJ2-5	once	TRBV30	TRBD2	TGTGCCTGTTTAGCTAGCGGGGGGATTCAAGAGACCCAGTACTTC	CACLASGGIQETQYF
17	TRBJ2-1	few	TRBV5-1	TRBD2	TGCGCCAGCAGCTTGCGGCCTAGCGGGGGGGCCTGGAATGAGCAGTTCTTC	CASSLRPSGGAWNEQFF
15	TRBJ1-4	NA	TRBV5-7	TRBD1	TGTGCCAGCAGTTATCAGGGGGCAACTAATGAAAAACTGTTTTTT	CASSYQGATNEKLFF
13	TRBJ1-1	NA	TRBV3-1/TRBV3-2	TRBD1	TGTGCCAGCATTCGGACAGGGATGACTGAAGCTTTCTTT	CASIRTGMTEAFF
14	TRBJ2-1	NA	TRBV2	TRBD1	TGTGCCAGCAGTGAACAGGGGGCCTACAATGAGCAGTTCTTC	CASSEQGAYNEQFF
13	TRBJ2-3	once	TRBV5-1	TRBD2	TGCGCCAGCGGGCTAGCGGGGTCAGATACGCAGTATTTT	CASGLAGSDTQYF
15	TRBJ1-1	NA	TRBV19	TRBD1	TGTGCCAGTAGGTTAGATCAGGGGGGCGGCACTGAAGCTTTCTTT	CASRLDQGGGTEAFF
14	TRBJ2-5	NA	TRBV6-5	NA	TGTGCCAGCAGTTCCCTTGAGCGAGAGGAGACCCAGTACTTC	CASSSLEREETQYF
13	TRBJ1-2	NA	TRBV6-5	TRBD1	TGTGCCAGCAGTTACTCGCCAGGGGGCGGCTACACCTTC	CASSYSPGGGYTF
12	TRBJ2-2	NA	TRBV2	NA	TGTGCCAGCAGCATCGAGTCCGGGGAGCTGTTTTTT	CASSIESGELFF
13	TRBJ1-5	few	TRBV19	NA	TGTGCCAGTAGGAGGTATAACAATCAGCCCCAGCATTTT	CASRRYNNQPQHF
13	TRBJ1-1	NA	TRBV12-3/TRBV12-4	NA	TGTGCCAGCAGCCTGACAGTGAACACTGAAGCTTTCTTT	CASSLTVNTEAFF
13	TRBJ1-3	NA	TRBV11-2	NA	TGTGCCAGCACCATTCAGGTCGTCGGCACCATATATTTT	CASTIQVVGTIYF
17	TRBJ2-1	NA	TRBV5-6	TRBD1	TGTGCCAGCAGCCTATTGCTGACAGGGAGCTCCTACAATGAGCAGTTCTTC	CASSLLLTGSSYNEQFF
13	TRBJ1-1	NA	TRBV7-6	NA	TGTGCCAGCAGCTTAGCAGCATCCACTGAAGCTTTCTTT	CASSLAASTEAFF
15	TRBJ2-2	NA	TRBV19	NA	TGTGCCAGTAGTATGGGGGCCTCGAACACCGGGGAGCTGTTTTTT	CASSMGASNTGELFF
15	TRBJ2-1	NA	TRBV6-5	TRBD1	TGTGCCAGCAGTTATCGAGGGGGCGAGTACAATGAGCAGTTCTTC	CASSYRGGEYNEQFF
14	TRBJ1-2	NA	TRBV29-1	TRBD1	TGCAGCGTTGACTCGGGACAGAGTTCCTATGGCTACACCTTC	CSVDSGQSSYGYTF
16	TRBJ1-6	NA	TRBV5-6	NA	TGTGCCAGCAGCTTGGAGGCCGGCAGGCAGCTTTCACCCCTCCACTTT	CASSLEAGRQLSPLHF
14	TRBJ2-3	NA	TRBV2	NA	TGTGCCAGCAGTGTCGGAGTATCTACAGATACGCAGTATTTT	CASSVGVSTDTQYF
13	TRBJ1-2	NA	TRBV30	NA	TGTGCCTGGGGGGAGGGTTGGGGCTATGGCTACACCTTC	CAWGEGWGYGYTF
13	TRBJ2-3	NA	TRBV6-1	NA	TGTGCCAGCAGTGAAGTCAGACTTGCTACGCAGTATTTT	CASSEVRLATQYF
16	TRBJ2-5	NA	TRBV5-1	NA	TGCGCCAGCAGAGATCCGAGGGCGCGTGGCCAAGAGACCCAGTACTTC	CASRDPRARGQETQYF
14	TRBJ1-3	NA	TRBV11-2	NA	TGTGCCAGCAGTCAAGGGAGCTCTGGAAACACCATATATTTT	CASSQGSSGNTIYF